The 26 T cell receptor beta chains presented below share a single source sample, sequenced in a study of post-analysis software for immune sequencing data. Study-level points and caveats: A few TRBV segments (TRBV5-6, TRBV5-1 and TRBV20-1 among them) occurred more frequently in patients than in controls.

Researchers reported that TCR beta cDNA libraries carried unique molecular identifiers. TCRdb used MiXCR to reprocess the PCR reads, holding one entry per CDR3 protein. The sample lists a few hundred thousand distinct CDR3 sequences, around 34% occurring once. These receptors lack a known antigen. Specimen: blood. Receptors originate from a girl between 10 and 17 years old with multiple sclerosis.

This clonotype was seen a few times. The rearrangement joins TRBV5-1 to TRBJ2-3; D is undetermined. Germline loops: CDR1 SGHRS, CDR2 YFSETQ. The CDR3 extends over 14 amino acids. V lost 1 base and J 4 bases, leaving 10 bases between the germline ends. The CDR3 region has the DNA TGCGCCAGCAGCTTGCTCGAGGTGCCAGATACGCAGTATTTT. This codes for CASSLLEVPDTQYF.

V is TRBV5-1 and J is TRBJ2-1; D may be TRBD2 (5 bases). The CDR3 contains 16 residues. The germline V and J ends were trimmed by 3 bases and 2 bases, with 15 bases remaining between them. Germline V lookup: CDR1 SGHRS, CDR2 YFSETQ. The CDR3 spells CASSWRTQPTYNEQFF. CDR3 bases: TGCGCCAGCAGCTGGCGGACTCAACCTACCTACAATGAGCAGTTCTTC.

The chain links TRBV7-2 to TRBJ2-7; 8 bases align to TRBD2. Germline CDR1 reads SGHTA; CDR2 reads FQGNSA. The junction had 6 bases not matched to a gene; V was cut back by 5 bases and J by 3 bases. The CDR3 sequence is 14 residues long. The CDR3 loop is CASSTGTRGYEQYF. The CDR3 DNA is TGTGCCAGCAGCACCGGGACTAGGGGCTACGAGCAGTACTTC.

This clonotype was seen at least ten times. J is TRBJ1-2 and V is TRBV7-6, with D possibly TRBD1 on 5 matching bases. The CDR3 consists of 14 residues. Germline CDR1 and CDR2: SGHVS and FNYEAQ. Trimming left V 5 bases short and J 8 bases short, with 18 bases between. The CDR3 region is CASSPDPQGYGYTF. In DNA form, the CDR3 reads TGTGCCAGCAGCCCAGACCCCCAGGGATACGGCTACACCTTC.

Worth noting for this clonotype: One junction end disagrees with the germline gene, perhaps due to a read error. The chain links TRBV20-1 to TRBJ2-1, with 11 positions matching TRBD2. The V gene's germline CDR1 is DFQATT and CDR2 SNEGSKA (reference sequence). The CDR3 is 17 residues long. The CDR3 coding sequence is TGCAGTGCCAGAGCCCCGGGGACTAGCGGATCCTACAATGAGCAGTTCTTC. This sequence encodes CSARAPGTSGSYNEQFF.

The V and J genes are TRBV2 and TRBJ2-7, with D possibly being TRBD2 (6 bases). Germline CDR1 and CDR2: SNHLY and FYNNEI. The CDR3 contains 15 residues. Between the trimmed V and J ends, which lost 1 base and 3 bases, there was a span of 13 bases. The CDR3 here is CASSEGGRGFYEQYF. The CDR3 DNA is TGTGCCAGCAGTGAAGGGGGCCGGGGGTTCTACGAGCAGTACTTC.

As regards this clonotype: This may be a read error: a much more frequent sequence differs by one nucleotide. The chain is built from TRBV18 and TRBJ2-4; 12 bases fit TRBD2. The CDR3 contains 14 residues. The V and J ends lost 8 bases and 13 bases, in that order; junction bases with no gene match: 12. Looked up from germline, CDR1 is KGHSH and CDR2 is LQKENI. This CDR3 is CASKTSGGNNEQYF. The CDR3 coding sequence is TGTGCCAGCAAGACTAGCGGGGGAAACAATGAGCAGTACTTC.

This clonotype was seen only a few times. The germline gene is not matched at one end of the junction; a read error may be the cause. The chain joins TRBV12-3 or TRBV12-4 to TRBJ1-5, with 7 bases matching TRBD1. The CDR3 totals 16 residues. Here the CDR3 DNA reads TGTGCCAGCAGTATACACAGGGGTGTGGGCAATCGGCCCCAGCATTTT. It specifies CASSIHRGVGNRPQHF.

The chain recombines TRBV28 with TRBJ2-2; D unresolved. Germline V gene data show CDR1 as MDHEN and CDR2 as SYDVKM. Trimming took 8 bases from V and 3 from J, leaving 16 bases between them. This CDR3 has 15 amino acids. CDR3 loop: CASGPSGTHTGELFF. The CDR3 DNA reads TGTGCCAGCGGTCCCTCAGGTACCCACACCGGGGAGCTGTTTTTT.

This clonotype was counted ten times or more. This chain joins TRBV7-9 and TRBJ2-1; 9 positions agree with TRBD1. Germline V CDR1 and CDR2: SEHNR, FQNEAQ (reference sequence). The CDR3 runs to 13 residues. V lost 6 bases, J lost 5 bases, and 2 bases stayed unmatched. In DNA, the CDR3 is TGTGCCAGCAGGACAGGGGGGAACAATGAGCAGTTCTTC. Amino acids: CASRTGGNNEQFF.

The chain employs TRBV20-1 and TRBJ2-3; D ambiguous. Germline CDR1 and CDR2: DFQATT and SNEGSKA (reference sequence). V was pared by 6 bases and J by 7 bases, with 8 bases between. CDR3 size: 10 residues. DNA of the CDR3: TGCAGTGCCCCAGAGCATACGCAGTATTTT. It translates to CSAPEHTQYF.

The CDR3 sequence is CSVAAGYTF. DNA of the CDR3: TGCAGCGTTGCGGCTGGCTACACCTTC. The V gene is TRBV29-1, the J gene TRBJ1-2; D unresolved. Germline V CDR1 and CDR2: SQVTM, ANQGSEA. CDR3 length: 9 residues. Trimming removed 4 bases at V and 7 bases at J, with 4 bases between.

With regard to this clonotype: A junction end diverges from the germline sequence, so it may reflect a read error. V usage is TRBV6-5 and J usage is TRBJ1-2, with D possibly matching TRBD1 (6 bases). CDR3 size: 16 residues. The germline CDR1 and CDR2 sequences are MNHEY and SVGAGI. The CDR3 sequence is CTSSYGGRARNYGYTF. The DNA of the CDR3 is TGTACCAGCAGTTACGGGGGGCGGGCCAGAAACTATGGCTACACCTTC.

This clonotype has ten or more counts. The V and J genes are TRBV7-2 and TRBJ2-5; 7 nucleotides match TRBD1. This CDR3 spans 15 amino acids. CDR1 is SGHTA, CDR2 FQGNSA, per germline. V lost 5 bases to trimming and J lost 1 base; unmatched junction nucleotides: 7. The CDR3 bases are TGTGCCAGCAGCCGAACAGGGGCGCTCCAAGAGACCCAGTACTTC. It yields the protein CASSRTGALQETQYF. The full variable domain, with the rest looked up from reference TRBV7-2 and TRBJ2-5, is GAGVSQSPSNKVTEKGKDVELRCDPISGHTALYWYRQSLGQGLEFLIYFQGNSAPDKSGLPSDRFSAERTGGSVSTLTIQRTQQEDSAVYLCASSRTGALQETQYFGPGTRLLVL.

CDR3 coding DNA: TGTGCCCAGGGTAGGGGGACTGAAGCTTTCTTT. Residues: CAQGRGTEAFF. J is TRBJ1-1 and V is TRBV12-3 or TRBV12-4, with D tentatively TRBD1 (6 bases). The CDR3 is 11 residues long. V lost 11 bases, J lost 5 bases, and 12 bases lay in between.

About this clonotype: A much larger clone is a single base away; this may be a read error. V is TRBV20-1 and J is TRBJ2-3; D gene unclear. The V end was cut by 3 bases, the J end by 2 bases, with 15 bases between. The CDR3 is made up of 15 amino acids. The germline V gene encodes CDR1 DFQATT and CDR2 SNEGSKA (reference sequence). The CDR3 spells CSASDPRLDTDTQYF. CDR3 bases: TGCAGTGCTAGCGATCCCAGACTGGACACAGATACGCAGTATTTT.

This clonotype was detected once. The V gene is TRBV28, the J gene TRBJ2-1, with 7 bases lining up with TRBD1. The CDR3 is 20 residues long. V was clipped by 2 bases and J by 2 bases; unmatched bases: 18. CDR1 MDHEN and CDR2 SYDVKM come from the germline V gene. The CDR3 region has the DNA TGTGCCAGCAGTTTAACTGCGTACAACCTTACAGGGGATCCCTACAATGAGCAGTTCTTC. This sequence encodes CASSLTAYNLTGDPYNEQFF.

This clonotype occurred a few times. This chain uses TRBV20-1 with TRBJ2-3; TRBD2 agrees at 14 bases. Germline V gene sequence: CDR1 DFQATT, CDR2 SNEGSKA (reference sequence). V gave up 6 bases and J gave up 4 bases; unmatched junction bases: 15. The CDR3 runs 18 residues. CDR3 region: CSAVSPGLAGAIADTQYF. The CDR3 DNA reads TGCAGTGCCGTCTCCCCGGGACTAGCGGGAGCGATAGCAGATACGCAGTATTTT.

The sample holds many counts of this clonotype. This chain connects TRBV7-2 to TRBJ2-1; D is unresolved. The germline gives CDR1 SGHTA, CDR2 FQGNSA. The CDR3 is made up of 16 amino acids. V was trimmed by 5 bases and J by 6 bases, leaving 20 bases between them. DNA for the CDR3: TGTGCCAGCAGCCGCCGCGTGGTCGGGCCCTTCAATGAGCAGTTCTTC. This codes for CASSRRVVGPFNEQFF.

This clonotype has a count of ten or more. The V gene is TRBV15, the J gene TRBJ2-5; D might be TRBD2 (7 bases). CDR3 length equals 17 residues. Deletions cut 0 bases from V and 5 bases from J, with 19 bases between. Germline loops: CDR1 LNHNV, CDR2 YYDKDF (reference sequence). DNA for the CDR3: TGTGCCACCAGCAGAGATGGTTGGGGGGGCGAGGGGGAGACCCAGTACTTC. This encodes CATSRDGWGGEGETQYF.

The rearrangement links TRBV29-1 to TRBJ2-1, with D possibly matching TRBD1 (5 bases). This CDR3 is built from 15 residues. Germline V gene sequence: CDR1 SQVTM, CDR2 ANQGSEA. V was shortened by 1 base and J by 0 bases, with 10 bases between the two germline ends. The CDR3 nucleotides read TGCAGCGTTGAAGTCGACAGTGTCTCCTACAATGAGCAGTTCTTC. Protein: CSVEVDSVSYNEQFF.

This rearrangement joins TRBV28 to TRBJ2-3; tentative D call: TRBD1 (5 bases). V was clipped by 6 bases and J by 1 base, with 11 bases between them. Germline CDR1 is MDHEN and CDR2 is SYDVKM. The CDR3 extends over 14 amino acids. DNA of the CDR3: TGTGCCAGCAGCCAGGGATGGGGCACAGATACGCAGTATTTT. Its protein is CASSQGWGTDTQYF.

The gene calls are TRBV5-1 and TRBJ1-5, with D unclear. Trimming cost V 2 bases and J 6 bases, with 12 bases left between them. The CDR3 consists of 14 residues. Germline V gene sequence: CDR1 SGHRS, CDR2 YFSETQ. As DNA, the CDR3 is TGCGCCAGCAGCTTAGGAGCTCCCAGTCAGCCCCAGCATTTT. This gives the protein CASSLGAPSQPQHF.

In its sample, this clonotype was seen a few times. This chain joins TRBV15 and TRBJ1-2; 8 nucleotides line up with TRBD1. The CDR3 consists of 13 residues. V gave up 3 bases and J gave up 8 bases; unmatched junction bases: 5. Germline CDR1 and CDR2: LNHNV and YYDKDF (reference sequence). CDR3 in amino acids: CATSRTGEGGYTF. Here the CDR3 DNA reads TGTGCCACCAGCAGGACAGGGGAAGGAGGCTACACCTTC. The full variable domain, with the rest looked up from reference TRBV15 and TRBJ1-2, is DAMVIQNPRYQVTQFGKPVTLSCSQTLNHNVMYWYQQKSSQAPKLLFHYYDKDFNNEADTPDNFQSRRPNTSFCFLDIRSPGLGDTAMYLCATSRTGEGGYTFGSGTRLTVV.

This clonotype was detected ten times or more. The chain links TRBV30 to TRBJ2-1, with unresolved D. Trimming cost V 3 bases and J 5 bases, with 11 bases left between them. Germline-derived CDR1 and CDR2 are GTSNPN and SVGIG (reference sequence). The CDR3 has 13 amino acids. CDR3: CAWRARIDNEQFF. DNA of the CDR3: TGTGCCTGGAGGGCACGTATCGACAATGAGCAGTTCTTC.

Many counts were recorded for this clonotype. This sequence joins TRBV6-1 and TRBJ1-2; no definite D call. Germline V gene lookup returns CDR1 MNHNS and CDR2 SASEGT. This CDR3 comprises 13 residues. V gave up 0 bases and J gave up 0 bases, with 2 bases separating them. The CDR3 here is CASSEASNYGYTF. The DNA of the CDR3 is TGTGCCAGCAGTGAAGCTTCTAACTATGGCTACACCTTC.